Following are 13 T cell receptor beta chains from one sample sequenced in a study of glioma-infiltrating T cells (dated by TCRdb to 2016 to 2017). For sequencing, an Illumina MiSeq was employed. The iRepertoire nested amplicon-rescue multiplex PCR (arm-PCR) platform was used to amplify TCR alpha and beta CDR3 regions from RNA. TCRdb reworked the public reads: Q25 trimming with fastp, MiXCR clone assembly, productive beta chains retained. Duplicate CDR3 protein sequences are folded into a single record with the most common DNA and genes. This sample has about 99,000 distinct CDR3 sequences in its table, and about 30% of those were observed once. The ten largest account for approximately 43% of the sample. The sequencing sample was made of glioma tissue, nonneoplastic brain tissue, or PBMCs (not recorded which). All receptors derive from a human donor with low-grade glioma or glioblastoma, undergoing nonglioma brain surgery, or in good health (not recorded which).

With respect to this clonotype: This clone may be a read error of a much larger clone one base away. A read error is likely, as this CDR3 ends without the conserved phenylalanine or tryptophan. The rearrangement joins TRBV5-1 to TRBJ2-7, with 9 bases fitting TRBD1. With V trimmed by 4 bases and J by 4 bases, 6 bases remained unmatched. CDR1 is SGHRS, CDR2 YFSETQ, per germline. The CDR3 loop spans 14 amino acids. The CDR3 DNA is TGCGCCAGCAGCGAATCGACAGGGGGGTACGAGCAGTACTTA. Encoded protein: CASSESTGGYEQYL.

This clonotype was counted between two and nine times. The V and J genes are TRBV7-6 and TRBJ2-2; tentatively, D is TRBD1 (6 bases). The CDR3 extends over 17 amino acids. V shed 5 bases and J shed 6 bases, with 22 bases lying between them. In germline, CDR1 is SGHVS, CDR2 FNYEAQ. CDR3 nucleotide sequence: TGTGCCAGCAGCCCACTAATTGGACAGCCAGGTCCCGGGGAGCTGTTTTTT. This translates into CASSPLIGQPGPGELFF.

Turning to this clonotype: A much larger clonotype is one base distant, so this may be a read error. This chain uses TRBV18 with TRBJ2-7, with D possibly being TRBD2 (6 bases). V shed 0 bases and J shed 6 bases, with 12 bases lying between them. The length of the CDR3 is 14 residues. Looked up from germline, CDR1 is KGHSH and CDR2 is LQKENI. Here the CDR3 DNA reads TGTGCCAGCTCACCACCGGAGGGTCTGGGCGAGCAGTACTTC. This translates into CASSPPEGLGEQYF.

V is TRBV7-2 and J is TRBJ2-5; a possible D gene is TRBD1 (5 bases). The germline CDR1 and CDR2 sequences are SGHTA and FQGNSA. Trimming took off 5 bases at V and 3 bases at J, with 10 bases between the two ends. CDR3 size: 13 residues. CDR3 nucleotides: TGTGCCAGCAGCCGACAGCTGAAAGAGACCCAGTACTTC. Its translation: CASSRQLKETQYF.

The chain recombines TRBV5-5 with TRBJ2-7; weak D call: TRBD1 (5 bases). Germline V gene sequence: CDR1 SGHKS, CDR2 YYEKEE (reference sequence). Trimming stripped 7 bases from V and 0 bases from J, with 14 bases between. CDR3 length equals 14 residues. In nucleotides, the CDR3 is TGTGCCAGCGACCAGTTAGGGGCCTCCTACGAGCAGTACTTC. It translates to CASDQLGASYEQYF.

Regarding this clonotype: This clone may be a read error of a much larger clone one base away. V usage is TRBV20-1 and J usage is TRBJ2-7; no clear D. CDR1 is DFQATT and CDR2 is SNEGSKA in the germline V gene (reference sequence). The CDR3 contains 11 residues. The CDR3 protein is CSATREYDQYF. CDR3 nucleotides: TGCAGTGCTACCAGAGAATACGATCAGTACTTC.

This clonotype has a handful of counts. This chain uses TRBV18 with TRBJ2-2; the D is unclear. Trimming removed 6 bases at V and 3 bases at J, with 11 bases between. The CDR3 is 14 residues long. CDR1 KGHSH and CDR2 LQKENI come from the germline V gene. CDR3 in amino acids: CASSPSRDTGELFF. DNA for the CDR3: TGTGCCAGCTCGCCCTCAAGGGACACCGGGGAGCTGTTTTTT.

Comment on this clonotype: A single base separates this from a much larger clone, so it may be a read error. The CDR3 spells CSARTVGTYEQYF. Written as DNA, the CDR3 is TGCAGTGCTAGAACCGTGGGGACTTACGAGCAGTACTTC. The genes are TRBV20-1 and TRBJ2-7; a weak D match, TRBD2 (6 bases). CDR1 is DFQATT and CDR2 is SNEGSKA in the germline V gene (reference sequence). The CDR3 covers 13 residues. Trimming removed 2 bases at V and 4 bases at J, with 12 bases between.

The gene calls are TRBV28 and TRBJ1-1; D not resolved. V lost 4 bases to trimming and J lost 6 bases, with 9 bases between them. The CDR3 runs 12 residues. In germline, CDR1 is MDHEN, CDR2 SYDVKM. The CDR3: CASSSSNAEAFF. CDR3 nucleotides: TGTGCCAGCAGTTCCAGTAACGCTGAAGCTTTCTTT.

Details on this clonotype: A much larger clone differs from this one at a single base, so this may be a read error. J is TRBJ1-5 and V is TRBV20-1; possible D gene TRBD1, 5 bases. The CDR3 loop spans 15 amino acids. V lost 0 bases and J lost 5, with 14 bases in between. Germline assignment: CDR1 DFQATT and CDR2 SNEGSKA (reference sequence). The CDR3 DNA reads as TGCAGTGCTAGAGAAACGGGGGTGTTATATCAGCCCCAGCATTTT. It codes for CSARETGVLYQPQHF.

The chain carries TRBV11-2 and TRBJ2-7; no clear D gene. The germline V and J ends were trimmed by 1 base and 0 bases, with 10 bases remaining between them. Germline CDR1 is SGHAT and CDR2 is FQNNGV. The CDR3 totals 15 residues. CDR3 sequence (DNA): TGTGCCAGCAGCTTAGGGCTCTTCAGCTCCTACGAGCAGTACTTC. Translated: CASSLGLFSSYEQYF.

The table lists this clonotype with many counts. The rearrangement links TRBV4-3 to TRBJ2-3; weak D call: TRBD1 (5 bases). The germline CDR1 and CDR2 sequences are LGHNA and YSLEER. The CDR3 contains 15 residues. The V gene lost 3 bases and the J gene lost 0 bases, with 10 bases spanning the gap. CDR3 sequence: CASSQVGPSTDTQYF. The CDR3 region has the DNA TGCGCCAGCAGCCAGGTGGGGCCGAGCACAGATACGCAGTATTTT.

The sample holds a few counts of this clonotype. This chain joins TRBV4-1 and TRBJ2-7; possibly TRBD1 for D (5 bases). Trimming removed 2 bases at V and 3 bases at J, with 8 bases between. Germline loops: CDR1 MGHRA, CDR2 YSYEKL. CDR3 length: 13 residues. The CDR3 loop reads CASSQRTSYEQYF. DNA for the CDR3: TGCGCCAGCAGCCAAAGGACAAGCTACGAGCAGTACTTC.